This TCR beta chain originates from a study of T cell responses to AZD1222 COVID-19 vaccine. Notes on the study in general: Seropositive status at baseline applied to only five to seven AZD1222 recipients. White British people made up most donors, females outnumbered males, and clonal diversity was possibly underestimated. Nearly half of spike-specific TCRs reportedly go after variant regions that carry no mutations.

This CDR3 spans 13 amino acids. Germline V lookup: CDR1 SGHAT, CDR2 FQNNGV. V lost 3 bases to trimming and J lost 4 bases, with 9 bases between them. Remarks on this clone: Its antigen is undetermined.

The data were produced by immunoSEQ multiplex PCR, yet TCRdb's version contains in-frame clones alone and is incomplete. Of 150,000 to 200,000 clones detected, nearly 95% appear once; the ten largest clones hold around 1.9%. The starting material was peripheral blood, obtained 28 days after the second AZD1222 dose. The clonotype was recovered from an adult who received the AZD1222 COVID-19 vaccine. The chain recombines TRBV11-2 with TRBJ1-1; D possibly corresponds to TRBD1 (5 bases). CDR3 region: CASSFTGSTEAFF. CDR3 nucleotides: TGTGCCAGCAGCTTTACAGGTAGCACTGAAGCTTTCTTT. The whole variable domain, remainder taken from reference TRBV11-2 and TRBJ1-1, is EAGVAQSPRYKIIEKRQSVAFWCNPISGHATLYWYQQILGQGPKLLIQFQNNGVVDDSQLPKDRFSAERLKGVDSTLKIQPAKLEDSAVYLCASSFTGSTEAFFGQGTRLTVV.